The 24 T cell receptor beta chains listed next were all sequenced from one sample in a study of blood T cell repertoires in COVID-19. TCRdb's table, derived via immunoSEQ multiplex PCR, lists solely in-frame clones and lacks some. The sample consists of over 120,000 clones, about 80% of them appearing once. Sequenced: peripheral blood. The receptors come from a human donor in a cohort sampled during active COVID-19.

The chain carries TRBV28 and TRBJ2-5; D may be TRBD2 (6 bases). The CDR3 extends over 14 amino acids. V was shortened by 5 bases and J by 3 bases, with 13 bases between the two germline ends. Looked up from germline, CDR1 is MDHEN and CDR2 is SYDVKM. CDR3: CASSTPGVKETQYF. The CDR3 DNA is TGTGCCAGCAGTACGCCGGGGGTAAAAGAGACCCAGTACTTC.

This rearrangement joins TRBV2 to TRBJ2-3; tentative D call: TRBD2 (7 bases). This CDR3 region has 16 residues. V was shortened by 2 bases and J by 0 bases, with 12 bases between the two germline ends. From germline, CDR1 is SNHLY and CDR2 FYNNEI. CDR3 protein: CASSERGTTSTDTQYF. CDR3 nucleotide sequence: TGTGCCAGCAGTGAAAGGGGGACTACTAGCACAGATACGCAGTATTTT.

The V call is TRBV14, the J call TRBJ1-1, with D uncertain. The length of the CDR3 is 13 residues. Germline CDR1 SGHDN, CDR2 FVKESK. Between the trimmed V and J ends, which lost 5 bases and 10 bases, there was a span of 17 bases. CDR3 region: CASSSQVGSGAFF. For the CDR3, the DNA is TGTGCCAGCAGCTCCCAGGTGGGGAGTGGAGCTTTCTTT.

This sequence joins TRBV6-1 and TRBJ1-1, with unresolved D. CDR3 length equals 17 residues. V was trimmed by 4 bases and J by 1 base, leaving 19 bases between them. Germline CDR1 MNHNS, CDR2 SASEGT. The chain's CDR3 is CASSAGRTWTANTEAFF. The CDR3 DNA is TGTGCCAGCAGTGCGGGGAGAACTTGGACGGCGAACACTGAAGCTTTCTTT.

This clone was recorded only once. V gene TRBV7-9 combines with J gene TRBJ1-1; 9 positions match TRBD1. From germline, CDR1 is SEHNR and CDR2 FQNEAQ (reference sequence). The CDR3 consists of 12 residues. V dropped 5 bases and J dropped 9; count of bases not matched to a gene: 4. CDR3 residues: CASSRGTGKAFF. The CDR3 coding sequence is TGTGCCAGCAGCCGAGGGACAGGGAAAGCTTTCTTT.

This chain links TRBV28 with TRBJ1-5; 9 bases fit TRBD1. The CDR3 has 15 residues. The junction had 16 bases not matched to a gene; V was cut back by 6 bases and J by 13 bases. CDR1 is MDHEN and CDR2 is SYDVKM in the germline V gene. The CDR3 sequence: CASSLGGDRERAQHF. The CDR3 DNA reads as TGTGCCAGCAGCCTGGGGGGGGACAGGGAGAGGGCACAGCATTTT.

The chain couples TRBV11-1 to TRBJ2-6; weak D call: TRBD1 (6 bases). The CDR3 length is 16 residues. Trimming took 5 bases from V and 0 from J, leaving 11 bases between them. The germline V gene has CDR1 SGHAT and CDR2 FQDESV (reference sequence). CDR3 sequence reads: CASSRDTDSGANVLTF. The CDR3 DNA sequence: TGTGCCAGCAGCCGGGACACAGACTCTGGGGCCAACGTCCTGACTTTC.

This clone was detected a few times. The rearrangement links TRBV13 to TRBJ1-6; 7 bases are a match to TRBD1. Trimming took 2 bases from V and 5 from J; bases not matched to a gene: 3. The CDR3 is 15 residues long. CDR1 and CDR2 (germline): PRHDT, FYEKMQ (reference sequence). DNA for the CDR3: TGTGCCAGCAGCTTAACCGGACAGGATAATTCACCCCTCCACTTT. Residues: CASSLTGQDNSPLHF.

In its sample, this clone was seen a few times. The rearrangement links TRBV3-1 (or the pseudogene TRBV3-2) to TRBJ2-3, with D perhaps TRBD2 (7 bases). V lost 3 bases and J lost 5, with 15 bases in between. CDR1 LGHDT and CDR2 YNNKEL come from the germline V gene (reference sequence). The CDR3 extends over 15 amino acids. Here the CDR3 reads CASSQNIGGEDTQYF. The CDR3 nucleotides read TGTGCCAGCAGCCAGAATATAGGGGGGGAAGATACGCAGTATTTT.

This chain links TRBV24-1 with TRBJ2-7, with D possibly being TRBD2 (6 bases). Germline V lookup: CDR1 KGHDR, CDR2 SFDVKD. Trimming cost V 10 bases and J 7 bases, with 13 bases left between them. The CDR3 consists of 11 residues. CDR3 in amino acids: CATMGGVEQYV. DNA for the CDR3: TGTGCCACTATGGGAGGAGTGGAGCAGTACGTC.

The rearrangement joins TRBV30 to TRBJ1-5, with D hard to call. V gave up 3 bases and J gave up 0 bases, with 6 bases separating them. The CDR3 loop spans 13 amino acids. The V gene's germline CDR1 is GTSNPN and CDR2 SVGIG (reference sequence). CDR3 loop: CAWRRLSNQPQHF. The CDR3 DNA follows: TGTGCCTGGAGAAGACTTAGCAATCAGCCCCAGCATTTT.

This CDR3 is CASSPPSGSDTEAFF. The CDR3 DNA sequence: TGTGCCAGCTCACCACCGTCTGGGAGTGACACTGAAGCTTTCTTT. The chain joins TRBV18 to TRBJ1-1; D is uncertain. V dropped 0 bases and J dropped 3 bases, with 11 bases sitting between them. Germline values: CDR1 KGHSH, CDR2 LQKENI. CDR3 length equals 15 residues.

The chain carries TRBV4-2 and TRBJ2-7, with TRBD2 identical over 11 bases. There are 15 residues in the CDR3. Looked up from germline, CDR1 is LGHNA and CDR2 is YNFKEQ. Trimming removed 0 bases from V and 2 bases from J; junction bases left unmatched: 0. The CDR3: CASSQDSGGAYEQYF. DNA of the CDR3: TGTGCCAGCAGCCAAGATAGCGGGGGGGCCTACGAGCAGTACTTC.

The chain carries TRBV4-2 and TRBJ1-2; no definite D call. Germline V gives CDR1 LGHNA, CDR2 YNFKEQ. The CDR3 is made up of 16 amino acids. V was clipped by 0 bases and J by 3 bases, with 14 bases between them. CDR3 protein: CASSQDQNGRDYGYTF. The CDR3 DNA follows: TGTGCCAGCAGCCAAGATCAAAACGGGAGGGACTATGGCTACACCTTC.

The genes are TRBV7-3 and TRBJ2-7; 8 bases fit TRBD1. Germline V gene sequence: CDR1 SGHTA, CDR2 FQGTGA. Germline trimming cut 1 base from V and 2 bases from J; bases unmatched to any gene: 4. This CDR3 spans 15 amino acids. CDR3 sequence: CASSLMLGQAYEQYF. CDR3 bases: TGTGCCAGCAGCTTAATGCTGGGACAGGCCTACGAGCAGTACTTC.

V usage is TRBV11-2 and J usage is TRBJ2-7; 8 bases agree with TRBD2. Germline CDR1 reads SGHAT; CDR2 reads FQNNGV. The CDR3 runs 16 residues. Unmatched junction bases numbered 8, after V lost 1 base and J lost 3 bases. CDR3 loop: CASSLGGLGGSYEQYV. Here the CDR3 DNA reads TGTGCCAGCAGCTTAGGGGGACTAGGTGGCAGCTACGAGCAGTACGTC.

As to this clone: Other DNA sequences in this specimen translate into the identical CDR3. This CDR3 reads CASSYPDRGAYEQYF. The CDR3 coding sequence is TGTGCCAGCAGTTACCCCGACAGGGGAGCCTACGAGCAGTACTTC. The chain has TRBV6-6 and TRBJ2-7, with 8 bases identical to TRBD1. V dropped 2 bases and J dropped 2; count of bases not matched to a gene: 5. CDR1 is MNHNY, CDR2 SVGAGI, per germline (reference sequence). The CDR3 runs to 15 residues.

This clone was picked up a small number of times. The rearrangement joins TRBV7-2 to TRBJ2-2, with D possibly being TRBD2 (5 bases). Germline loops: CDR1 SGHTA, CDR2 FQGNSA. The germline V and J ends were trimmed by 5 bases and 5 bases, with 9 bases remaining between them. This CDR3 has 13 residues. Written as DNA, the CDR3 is TGTGCCAGCAGCGCGGGTTCGACCGGGGAGCTGTTTTTT. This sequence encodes CASSAGSTGELFF.

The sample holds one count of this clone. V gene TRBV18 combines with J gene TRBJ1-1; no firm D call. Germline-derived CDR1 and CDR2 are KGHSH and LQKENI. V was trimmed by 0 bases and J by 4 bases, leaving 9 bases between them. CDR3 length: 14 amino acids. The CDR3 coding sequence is TGTGCCAGCTCACCACCGATGGAGGTCACTGAAGCTTTCTTT. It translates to CASSPPMEVTEAFF.

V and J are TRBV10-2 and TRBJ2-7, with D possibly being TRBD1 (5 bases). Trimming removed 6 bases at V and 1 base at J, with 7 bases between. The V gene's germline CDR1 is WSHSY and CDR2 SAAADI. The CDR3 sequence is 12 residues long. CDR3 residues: CASSRQSYEQYV. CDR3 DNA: TGCGCCAGCAGCCGACAGTCCTACGAGCAGTACGTC.

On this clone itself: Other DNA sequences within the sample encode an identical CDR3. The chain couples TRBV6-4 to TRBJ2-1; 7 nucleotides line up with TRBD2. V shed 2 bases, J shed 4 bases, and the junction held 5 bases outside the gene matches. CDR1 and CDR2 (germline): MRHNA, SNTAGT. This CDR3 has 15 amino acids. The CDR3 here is CASSDLAGAYNEQFF. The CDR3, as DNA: TGTGCCAGCAGTGACCTCGCGGGAGCGTACAATGAGCAGTTCTTC.

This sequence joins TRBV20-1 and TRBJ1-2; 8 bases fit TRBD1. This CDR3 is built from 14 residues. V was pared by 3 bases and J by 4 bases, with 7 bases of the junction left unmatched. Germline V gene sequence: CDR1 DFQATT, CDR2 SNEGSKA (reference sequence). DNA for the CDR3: TGCAGTGCTAGTCCACAGGGGGGGACCTATGGCTACACCTTC. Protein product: CSASPQGGTYGYTF.

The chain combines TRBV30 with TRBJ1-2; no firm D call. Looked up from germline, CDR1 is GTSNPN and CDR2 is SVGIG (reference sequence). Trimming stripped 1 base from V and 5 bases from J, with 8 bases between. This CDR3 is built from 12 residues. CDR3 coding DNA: TGTGCCTGGAGTGGGTCTCGGTATGGCTACACCTTC. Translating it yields CAWSGSRYGYTF.

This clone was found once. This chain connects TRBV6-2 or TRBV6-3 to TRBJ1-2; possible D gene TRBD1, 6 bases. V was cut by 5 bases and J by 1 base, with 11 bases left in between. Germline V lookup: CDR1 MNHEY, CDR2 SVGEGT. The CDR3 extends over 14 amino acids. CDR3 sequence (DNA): TGTGCCAGCAGTCGCAGGGGTCGTAACTATGGCTACACCTTC. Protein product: CASSRRGRNYGYTF.